This T cell receptor beta chain emerged from a study (dated by TCRdb to the mid-2010s). About the full investigation: The study examined whether tumor-infiltrating Tregs in breast cancer are drawn from blood Tregs or arise in situ by conversion from other CD4+ T cell subsets.

This clonotype appeared many times. Its antigen is still unknown. Base qualities are not provided; no much larger clone lies one nucleotide away. Amplification of full-length TCR variable regions was done by 5' RACE PCR using constant-region reverse primers, and this step was followed by semi-nested PCR with Nested Universal Primer A. The ReliaPrep RNA Cell Miniprep System was used to extract total RNA, which was then reverse transcribed into 5'RACE-ready cDNA with the SMARTer RACE 5'/3' Kit. Full-length TCR alpha and beta libraries were barcoded with multiplex adaptors and sequenced on an Illumina MiSeq. The paper's processing steps were these. Sequencing data were pooled across the five patients for each of nine subset-tissue groups and compared by unsupervised clustering of TCR gene usage. The Morisita-Horn index, with shared sequences weighted by their contribution to each repertoire, was used to calculate repertoire similarity. TCRdb cleaned the public reads at Q25 with fastp, built clones with MiXCR and kept in-frame beta chains. Each entry merges the rows of one CDR3 protein and shows their most common DNA and genes. TCRdb's processing, not the study's, gives the V and J calls here. The sample table holds tens of thousands of distinct CDR3 sequences, of which less than 30% were seen once. Clones ranked in the top ten supply approximately 2.2% of the sample.

Summary of the overall study and its limitations: The larger-cohort validation was restricted to a single TCR beta V-J rearrangement rather than whole repertoires. Tumor memory CD4+ T cell TCR gene usage clustered with blood and lymph node memory CD4+ cells and lymph node naive CD4+ cells. The greatest overlap of tumor-infiltrating Treg TCR alpha and beta sequences was observed with tumor naive CD4+ T cells, followed by blood naive CD4+ T cells.

V was cut back by 4 bases and J by 7 bases, leaving a gap of 6 bases between them. Reading the germline V gene gives CDR1 SGHRS and CDR2 YFSETQ. Inclusive of the bounding cysteine and phenylalanine, the CDR3 is 11 residues long. The kept DNA is CDR3 alone, 33 bases in frame from the first base. CD4+CD25+CD127-/low cells were isolated as Tregs. Tregs, naive and memory CD4+ T cells from tumor, blood and ipsilateral draining lymph nodes of about five breast cancer patients underwent full-length TCR alpha and beta sequencing. Tumor tissue, along with lymph nodes from ipsilateral axillary dissection, was perfused with PBS, minced, and then digested using collagenase I and hyaluronidase. Sorted cell populations were confirmed by FACS to exceed 90% purity.

Sequencing was carried out using tumor-infiltrating Tregs sorted from the breast tumor. The TCR was taken from a female donor with breast cancer. The V and J segments used are TRBV5-1 and TRBJ2-1, with a tentative D gene TRBD1 over 5 matching bases. The CDR3 in this case is CASSRQNEQFF. Here is the DNA: TGCGCCAGCAGCCGACAGAATGAGCAGTTCTTC.